This entry is about one T cell receptor (beta chain). Clones were sequenced by immunoSEQ multiplex PCR, and TCRdb holds only the in-frame ones, with some missing. The repertoire holds 200,000 to 250,000 clones, more than 85% seen once, with 1% in the top ten. The entry originates in a study of T cell responses to AZD1222 COVID-19 vaccine. Germline CDR1 KGHSH, CDR2 LQKENI. V was pared by 6 bases and J by 3 bases, with 3 bases of the junction left unmatched. The CDR3 is made up of 15 amino acids. Source: peripheral blood, taken on day 0 of MenACWY control vaccination. V is TRBV18 and J is TRBJ1-4, with 11 bases matching TRBD1. The TCR comes from an adult in good health. The CDR3 sequence is CASSPDRGPNEKLFF. CDR3 nucleotide sequence: TGTGCCAGCTCCCCGGACAGGGGGCCTAATGAAAAACTGTTTTTT.